These 8 T cell receptor beta chains were all obtained from the same sample, sequenced in a study of blood T cell repertoires in COVID-19. Sequencing used immunoSEQ multiplex PCR; TCRdb keeps in-frame clones, though not all of them. The sample shows approximately 230,000 clones, 82% of them seen only once. Material for sequencing was peripheral blood. These receptors were taken from a woman older than 75 with active or convalescent COVID-19.

A remark on this clone: Other DNA sequences in this specimen translate into the identical CDR3. The genes are TRBV5-5 and TRBJ1-6; 10 bases align to TRBD1. The CDR3 covers 14 residues. Germline V CDR1 and CDR2: SGHKS, YYEKEE (reference sequence). The V and J ends lost 4 bases and 10 bases, in that order; junction bases with no gene match: 5. The CDR3 nucleotides read TGTGCCAGCAGCCGGACAGGGGGAAGCTCACCCCTCCACTTT. Residues: CASSRTGGSSPLHF.

J is TRBJ2-1 and V is TRBV28; D may be TRBD2 (6 bases). The CDR3 contains 14 residues. Per the germline V gene, CDR1 is MDHEN and CDR2 is SYDVKM. V lost 6 bases, J lost 0 bases, and 9 bases lay in between. This CDR3 reads CASSGGSSYNEQFF. The CDR3 DNA sequence: TGTGCCAGCAGCGGGGGTAGCTCCTACAATGAGCAGTTCTTC.

The gene calls are TRBV4-2 and TRBJ1-6; no clear D. With 3 bases removed from V and 6 bases from J, the gap between germline ends came to 6 bases. The CDR3 has 13 residues. Germline V lookup: CDR1 LGHNA, CDR2 YNFKEQ. In DNA, the CDR3 is TGTGCCAGCAGCCAGAAACTTAATTCACCCCTCCACTTT. This codes for CASSQKLNSPLHF.

The table lists this clone with a count of one. The rearrangement links TRBV3-1 (or the pseudogene TRBV3-2) to TRBJ1-1; tentative D call: TRBD1 (5 bases). Per the germline V gene, CDR1 is LGHDT and CDR2 is YNNKEL (reference sequence). Between the trimmed V and J ends, which lost 2 bases and 4 bases, there was a span of 11 bases. This CDR3 has 14 residues. CDR3 amino acids: CASSQPGVGTEAFF. The CDR3 nucleotides are TGTGCCAGCAGCCAACCGGGGGTGGGCACTGAAGCTTTCTTT.

V usage is TRBV5-4 and J usage is TRBJ1-1, with 7 bases fitting TRBD1. Losses at the gene ends were 8 bases for V and 5 bases for J; bases not matched to a gene: 9. CDR1 is SGHNT and CDR2 is YYREEE in the germline V gene (reference sequence). This CDR3 spans 13 amino acids. DNA for the CDR3: TGTGCCAGTAGCGACAGGGTTCGAACTGAAGCTTTCTTT. Translated, it gives CASSDRVRTEAFF.

This chain uses TRBV5-6 with TRBJ2-5, with 14 positions matching TRBD2. J lost 5 bases, V lost 4 bases, and 7 bases had no gene match. Germline assignment: CDR1 SGHDT and CDR2 YYEEEE. This CDR3 region has 16 residues. Here the CDR3 reads CASSRGLAGGMETQYF. The CDR3 bases are TGTGCCAGCAGCCGCGGACTAGCGGGAGGTATGGAGACCCAGTACTTC.

This clone occurred many times. CDR3 nucleotide sequence: TGCGCCAGCAGTGTGACAGGTTCGGGGACTGAAGCTTTCTTT. Its protein product is CASSVTGSGTEAFF. The rearrangement links TRBV10-1 to TRBJ1-1; weak D call: TRBD1 (6 bases). The CDR3 totals 14 residues. Germline V lookup: CDR1 WNHNN, CDR2 SYGVQD (reference sequence). Trimming left V 4 bases short and J 5 bases short, with 14 bases between.

The chain employs TRBV19 and TRBJ2-4; D gene unclear. The germline V gene encodes CDR1 LNHDA and CDR2 SQIVND (reference sequence). V was trimmed by 1 base and J by 1 base, leaving 17 bases between them. The CDR3 length is 18 residues. The chain's CDR3 is CASSIVERRPWAKNIQYF. The CDR3, as DNA: TGTGCCAGTAGTATAGTCGAACGGCGGCCGTGGGCCAAAAACATTCAGTACTTC. The entire variable domain, with the rest obtained from reference TRBV19 and TRBJ2-4, is as follows: DGGITQSPKYLFRKEGQNVTLSCEQNLNHDAMYWYRQDPGQGLRLIYYSQIVNDFQKGDIAEGYSVSREKKESFPLTVTSAQKNPTAFYLCASSIVERRPWAKNIQYFGAGTRLSVL.